The clone carrying this T cell receptor (beta chain) was detected a few times. The data originate from a study of T cell repertoires in cytomegalovirus infection. Study-wide context: Through public TCR beta signatures, both CMV infection and matching HLA type were indicated.

The germline CDR1 and CDR2 sequences are KGHDR and SFDVKD. V shed 2 bases and J shed 1 base, with 14 bases lying between them. The CDR3 covers 17 residues. From the reads, TCRdb called clonotypes with MiXCR, one entry per CDR3 protein. In the table there are about 300,000 distinct CDR3 sequences, more than 20% of which are singletons. This chain links TRBV24-1 with TRBJ2-1, with D unclear. The source is a human donor in good health (CMV status not recorded). Some clones in this sample may be carry-over from other donors' samples. Specimen: PBMCs. CDR3 sequence: CATSDSGFQRSYNEQFF. The CDR3, as DNA: TGTGCCACCAGTGATTCTGGCTTTCAAAGGTCCTACAATGAGCAGTTCTTC.